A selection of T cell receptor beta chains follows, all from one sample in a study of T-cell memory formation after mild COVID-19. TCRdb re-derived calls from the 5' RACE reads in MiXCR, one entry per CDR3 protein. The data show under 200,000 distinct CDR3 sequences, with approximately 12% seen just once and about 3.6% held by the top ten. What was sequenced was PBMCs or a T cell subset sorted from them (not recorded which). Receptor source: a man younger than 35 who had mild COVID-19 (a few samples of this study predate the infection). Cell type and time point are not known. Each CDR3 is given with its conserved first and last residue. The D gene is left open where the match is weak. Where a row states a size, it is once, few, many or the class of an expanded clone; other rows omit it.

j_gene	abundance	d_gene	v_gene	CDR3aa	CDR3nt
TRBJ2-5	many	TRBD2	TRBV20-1	CSAAGLAGGRNKAQYF	TGCAGTGCGGCGGGACTAGCGGGGGGACGCAATAAGGCCCAGTACTTC
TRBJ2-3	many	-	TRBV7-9	CASSLVTGASTDTQYF	TGTGCCAGCAGCTTAGTTACGGGGGCCAGCACAGATACGCAGTATTTT
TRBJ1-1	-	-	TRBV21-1	CASSLLTGGNTEAFF	TGTGCCAGCAGCCTACTGACAGGGGGGAACACTGAAGCTTTCTTT
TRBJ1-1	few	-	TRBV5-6	CASSYLQPGLNTEAFF	TGTGCCAGCAGCTACCTCCAGCCGGGACTTAACACTGAAGCTTTCTTT
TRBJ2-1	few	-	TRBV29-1	CSVGSALHNEQFF	TGCAGCGTTGGGAGTGCCCTTCACAATGAGCAGTTCTTC
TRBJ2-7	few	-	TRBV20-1	CSARDPTSYEQYF	TGCAGTGCTAGAGACCCGACTTCCTACGAGCAGTACTTC
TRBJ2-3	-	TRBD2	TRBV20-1	CSASLASGDAHYTDTQYF	TGCAGTGCTAGCTTGGCTAGCGGAGACGCACACTACACAGATACGCAGTATTTT
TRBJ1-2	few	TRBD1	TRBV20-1	CSASDLQGNGYTF	TGCAGTGCTAGCGATTTACAGGGGAATGGCTACACCTTC
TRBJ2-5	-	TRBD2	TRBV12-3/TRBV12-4	CASRTSGGHQETQYF	TGTGCCAGCAGAACTAGCGGGGGGCACCAAGAGACCCAGTACTTC
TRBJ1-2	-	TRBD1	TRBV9	CASSVEDRRGGYTF	TGTGCCAGCAGCGTTGAGGACAGGCGGGGAGGCTACACCTTC
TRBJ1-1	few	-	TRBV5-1	CASSLQPGTTEAFF	TGCGCCAGCAGCTTGCAGCCGGGGACGACTGAAGCTTTCTTT
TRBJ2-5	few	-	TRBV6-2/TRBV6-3	CASSGHGTETQYF	TGTGCCAGCAGTGGACACGGGACGGAGACCCAGTACTTC
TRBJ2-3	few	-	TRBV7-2	CASSLRGGRTDTQYF	TGTGCCAGCAGCTTGAGGGGGGGGCGCACAGATACGCAGTATTTT
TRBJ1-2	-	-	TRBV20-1	CSASQSANYGYTF	TGCAGTGCTAGCCAGTCAGCTAACTATGGCTACACCTTC
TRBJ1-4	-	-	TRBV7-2	CASSQGMRSNEKLFF	TGTGCCAGCAGCCAGGGTATGCGTTCTAATGAAAAACTGTTTTTT
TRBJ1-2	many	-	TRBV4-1	CASSQDRAPRDYGYTF	TGCGCCAGCAGCCAAGATCGAGCCCCGAGGGACTATGGCTACACCTTC
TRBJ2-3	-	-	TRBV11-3	CASSCCYRGTDTQYF	TGTGCCAGCAGCTGCTGTTATCGGGGCACAGATACGCAGTATTTT
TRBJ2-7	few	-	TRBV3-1	CASSRDSGREQYF	TGTGCCAGCAGCCGGGACTCCGGTCGAGAGCAGTACTTC
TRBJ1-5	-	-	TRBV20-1	CSAKGVTSNQPQHF	TGCAGTGCTAAAGGTGTAACGTCAAATCAGCCCCAGCATTTT
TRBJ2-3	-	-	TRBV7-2	CASSMDPRGADTQYF	TGTGCCAGCAGCATGGACCCTCGAGGGGCAGATACGCAGTATTTT
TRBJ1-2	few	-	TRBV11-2	CASSSRTF	TGTGCCAGCAGCTCCCGCACCTTC
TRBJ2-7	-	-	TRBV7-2	CASSYRDIAEQYF	TGTGCCAGCAGCTATCGGGACATCGCCGAGCAGTACTTC
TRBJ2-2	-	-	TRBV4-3	CASSQAYRTGELFF	TGCGCCAGCAGCCAAGCGTACAGGACCGGGGAGCTGTTTTTT
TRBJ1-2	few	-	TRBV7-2	CASSSPYGYTF	TGTGCCAGCAGCTCCCCCTATGGCTACACCTTC
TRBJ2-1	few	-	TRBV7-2	CASSGNLKQFF	TGTGCCAGCAGCGGGAACTTGAAGCAGTTCTTC
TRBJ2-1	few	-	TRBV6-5	CASSYWEPREGAEQFF	TGTGCCAGCAGTTACTGGGAACCACGGGAAGGGGCTGAGCAGTTCTTC
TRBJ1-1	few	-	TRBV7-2	CASSLQRATEAFF	TGTGCCAGCAGCCTCCAGAGGGCTACTGAAGCTTTCTTT
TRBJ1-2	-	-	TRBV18	CASSPLQTGRFYGYTF	TGTGCCAGCTCACCACTGCAAACTGGACGGTTCTATGGCTACACCTTC
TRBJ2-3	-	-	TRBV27	CASSFQSGGTQYF	TGTGCCAGCAGTTTCCAATCCGGTGGTACGCAGTATTTT
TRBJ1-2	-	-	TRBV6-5	CASSYSGGNYGYTF	TGTGCCAGCAGTTACTCGGGCGGGAACTATGGCTACACCTTC
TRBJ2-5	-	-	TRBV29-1	CSVGQETQYF	TGCAGCGTTGGCCAAGAGACCCAGTACTTC
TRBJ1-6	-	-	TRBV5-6	CASSSIPGRQNSPLHF	TGTGCCAGCAGCAGTATCCCGGGACGCCAAAATTCACCCCTCCACTTT
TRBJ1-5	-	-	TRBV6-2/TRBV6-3	CASTRTGNQPQHF	TGTGCCAGCACCAGGACAGGCAATCAGCCCCAGCATTTT
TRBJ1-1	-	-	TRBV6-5	CASSYFGGGAFF	TGTGCCAGCAGTTATTTCGGCGGGGGCGCTTTCTTT
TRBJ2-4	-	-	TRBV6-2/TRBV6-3	CASSFLGMAKNIQYF	TGTGCCAGCAGTTTCCTAGGGATGGCCAAAAATATTCAGTACTTC
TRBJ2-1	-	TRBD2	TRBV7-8	CASSPGLAGGQGEQFF	TGTGCCAGCAGCCCCGGGCTAGCGGGGGGCCAGGGTGAGCAGTTCTTC
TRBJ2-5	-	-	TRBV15	CATSRGGSETQYF	TGTGCCACCAGCAGAGGAGGGTCAGAGACCCAGTACTTC
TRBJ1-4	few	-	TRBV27	CASSRRNRVEKLFF	TGTGCCAGCAGTCGACGAAACAGGGTGGAAAAACTGTTTTTT
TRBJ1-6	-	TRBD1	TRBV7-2	CASRPRDRVSPLHF	TGTGCCAGCAGGCCCCGGGACAGGGTCTCACCCCTCCACTTT
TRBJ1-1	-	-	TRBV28	CASSLQGDPRPEAFF	TGTGCCAGCAGCCTCCAAGGGGACCCCCGCCCTGAAGCTTTCTTT
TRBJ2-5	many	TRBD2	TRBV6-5	CASSPAGGPQTQYF	TGTGCCAGCAGTCCAGCGGGGGGGCCCCAGACCCAGTACTTC
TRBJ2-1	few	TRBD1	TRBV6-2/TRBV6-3	CASAQGSNEQFF	TGTGCCAGTGCACAGGGGAGTAATGAGCAGTTCTTC
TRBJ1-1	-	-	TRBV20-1	CSARLGGPRTEAFF	TGCAGTGCTAGATTGGGGGGCCCGAGGACTGAAGCTTTCTTT
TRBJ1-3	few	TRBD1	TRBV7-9	CASSSSTGGGYTIYF	TGTGCCAGCAGCTCCTCGACAGGGGGAGGGTACACCATATATTTT
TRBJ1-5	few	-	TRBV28	CASSKYRAYNQPQHF	TGTGCCAGCAGCAAATACCGGGCCTACAATCAGCCCCAGCATTTT
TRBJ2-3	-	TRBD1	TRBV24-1	CATSVPGQGSDTQYF	TGTGCCACCAGTGTTCCGGGACAGGGGTCAGATACGCAGTATTTT
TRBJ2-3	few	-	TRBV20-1	CSATSLTGRGDTQYF	TGCAGTGCTACAAGTTTGACGGGGCGGGGAGATACGCAGTATTTT
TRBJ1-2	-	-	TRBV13	CASSQDRQRGSSYTF	TGTGCCAGCAGCCAAGATCGACAGAGAGGGTCGAGCTACACCTTC
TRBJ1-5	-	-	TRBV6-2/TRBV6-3	CASSYVGRGYGQPQHF	TGTGCCAGCAGTTATGTTGGCAGGGGATACGGGCAGCCCCAGCATTTT